This record covers a single T cell receptor beta chain. The CDR3 loop spans 14 amino acids. V gave up 3 bases and J gave up 10 bases, with 21 bases separating them. Germline loops: CDR1 GTSNPN, CDR2 SVGIG (reference sequence). These data belong to a study of blood T cell repertoires in COVID-19. Overall study: Acute and convalescent COVID-19 samples came from the United States, Italy and Spain. T cells, B-cell-depleted T cells, or PBMCs supplied cDNA or gDNA.

As processed by the authors: Scientists estimated how many nucleated cells there were by amplifying reference gene primers. Generated by immunoSEQ multiplex PCR, the TCRdb table keeps only in-frame clones and is missing some. Clonal size and the V and J genes are those of that table, whereas D and trimming came from the DNA. Here the sample spans roughly 92,000 clones, about 90% being singletons. The sample was peripheral blood. The origin of this receptor is a woman older than 75 with active or convalescent COVID-19. The V gene is TRBV30, the J gene TRBJ2-5, with a tentative D call TRBD2 (5 bases). The CDR3 loop is CAWSATKAGMGQYF. The CDR3 coding sequence is TGTGCCTGGAGCGCGACAAAAGCCGGGATGGGCCAGTACTTC.